One and the same sample provided the 28 T cell receptor beta chains below, sequenced in a study of OX40 agonist ivuxolimab in advanced cancers. TCRdb's table, derived via immunoSEQ multiplex PCR, lists solely in-frame clones and lacks some. The sample holds roughly 90,000 clones, 85% to 90% seen once. This specimen was CD4+ or CD8+ T cells sorted from blood, taken in a trial of the OX40 agonist ivuxolimab. These receptors all stem from an adult with an advanced solid tumor such as melanoma, head and neck, liver or kidney cancer.

The rearrangement links TRBV28 to TRBJ2-2; 7 nucleotides match TRBD1. This CDR3 spans 13 amino acids. After removal of 11 bases from V and 3 bases from J, the junction contained 6 bases not matched to a gene. Germline CDR1 reads MDHEN; CDR2 reads SYDVKM. As DNA, the CDR3 is TGTGCCGGATACAGGGGTGACACCGGGGAGCTGTTTTTT. Protein sequence: CAGYRGDTGELFF. Full variable domain (missing parts from reference TRBV28 and TRBJ2-2): DVKVTQSSRYLVKRTGEKVFLECVQDMDHENMFWYRQDPGLGLRLIYFSYDVKMKEKGDIPEGYSVSREKKERFSLILESASTNQTSMYLCAGYRGDTGELFFGEGSRLTVL.

The chain joins TRBV15 to TRBJ2-4; a possible D gene is TRBD1 (5 bases). Germline V gives CDR1 LNHNV, CDR2 YYDKDF (reference sequence). The CDR3 loop spans 16 amino acids. The CDR3 is CATSPESHQTENIQYF. The CDR3 region has the DNA TGTGCAACATCTCCCGAAAGTCACCAGACAGAAAACATTCAGTACTTC. The full variable domain, completed using reference TRBV15 and TRBJ2-4, is DAMVIQNPRYQVTQFGKPVTLSCSQTLNHNVMYWYQQKSSQAPKLLFHYYDKDFNNEADTPDNFQSRRPNTSFCFLDIRSPGLGDTAMYLCATSPESHQTENIQYFGAGTRLSVL.

The chain links TRBV5-1 to TRBJ2-1; 12 nucleotides agree with TRBD1. The V segment lost 7 bases and the J segment 8 bases; nucleotides outside the gene matches: 7. CDR3 length: 14 residues. In germline, CDR1 is SGHRS, CDR2 YFSETQ. The chain's CDR3 is CASGPGQGAHEQFF. The CDR3 region has the DNA TGCGCCAGCGGCCCGGGACAGGGGGCGCATGAGCAGTTCTTC.

This clone was observed a few times. This chain's CDR3 is CASSLPISGGYTF. The CDR3 bases are TGTGCCAGTTCCCTTCCCATCTCGGGTGGCTACACCTTC. The chain uses TRBV28 and TRBJ1-2; D is undetermined. The CDR3 totals 13 residues. CDR1 and CDR2 (germline): MDHEN, SYDVKM. Between the trimmed V and J ends, which lost 9 bases and 7 bases, there was a span of 18 bases.

J is TRBJ2-1 and V is TRBV6-1, with 8 bases lining up with TRBD2. The CDR3 is 15 residues long. Germline loops: CDR1 MNHNS, CDR2 SASEGT. J gave up 7 bases and V 1 base, and 6 bases lay outside the gene matches. CDR3 sequence: CASSEGAGGLNEQFF. For the CDR3, the DNA is TGTGCCAGCAGTGAAGGGGCGGGGGGTCTGAATGAGCAGTTCTTC.

The chain couples TRBV28 to TRBJ2-2; 8 bases are shared with TRBD1. The CDR3 sequence is 15 residues long. Trimming took 9 bases from V and 0 from J; bases not matched to a gene: 6. Germline V gives CDR1 MDHEN, CDR2 SYDVKM. CDR3 bases: TGTGCCAGTGTCACGACAGGGGCGAACACCGGGGAGCTGTTTTTT. It specifies CASVTTGANTGELFF.

The chain joins TRBV5-1 to TRBJ2-1; possible D gene TRBD2, 6 bases. Trimming removed 4 bases from V and 10 bases from J, with 18 bases in between. Germline CDR1 SGHRS, CDR2 YFSETQ. The CDR3 loop spans 14 amino acids. The chain's CDR3 is CASSRAGSGREQFF. CDR3 DNA: TGCGCCAGCAGCCGGGCAGGTAGCGGACGGGAGCAGTTCTTC.

This chain uses TRBV28 with TRBJ2-7; TRBD1 agrees at 9 bases. With 2 bases clipped from V and 6 bases from J, the junction kept 5 bases outside the gene matches. The CDR3 has 14 residues. Germline V CDR1 and CDR2: MDHEN, SYDVKM. In nucleotides, the CDR3 is TGTGCCAGCAGTTTAACACAGGGGGCCGGCGAGCAGTACGTC. This translates into CASSLTQGAGEQYV.

The rearrangement uses TRBV2 and TRBJ2-5; D perhaps matches TRBD2 (5 bases). Germline CDR1 reads SNHLY; CDR2 reads FYNNEI. V shed 9 bases and J shed 4 bases, with 12 bases lying between them. This CDR3 has 12 residues. This chain's CDR3 is CARNGVGETQYF. CDR3 DNA: TGTGCCAGAAACGGGGTGGGAGAGACCCAGTACTTC.

This sequence joins TRBV5-1 and TRBJ2-1; TRBD1 aligns across 9 bases. CDR3 length equals 14 residues. The germline V gene has CDR1 SGHRS and CDR2 YFSETQ. Trimming removed 3 bases from V and 6 bases from J; junction bases left unmatched: 4. The CDR3 DNA sequence: TGCGCCAGCAGCTCCGGGACAGGGTTCAATGAGCAGTTCTTC. It translates to CASSSGTGFNEQFF.

Comment on this clone: A junction end diverges from the germline sequence, so it may reflect a read error. V is TRBV28 and J is TRBJ1-2, with a possible D match to TRBD1 (5 bases). Germline V gives CDR1 MDHEN, CDR2 SYDVKM. The CDR3 runs to 15 residues. The CDR3 DNA is TGTGTCAGCAGTTTCCTCCCTGGGGGGGGTTATGGCTACACCTTC. Translating it yields CVSSFLPGGGYGYTF.

The CDR3, as DNA: TGCGCCAGCAGCATGGGTACGAGAGCGGCGTCCTACAATGAGCAGTTCTTC. Amino acids: CASSMGTRAASYNEQFF. The rearrangement uses TRBV5-1 and TRBJ2-1; weak D call: TRBD2 (5 bases). Trimming removed 4 bases from V and 1 base from J, with 18 bases in between. In germline, CDR1 is SGHRS, CDR2 YFSETQ. The CDR3 sequence is 17 residues long.

The V and J genes are TRBV14 and TRBJ1-2; D unresolved. The CDR3 extends over 13 amino acids. The germline V gene encodes CDR1 SGHDN and CDR2 FVKESK. V was shortened by 4 bases and J by 4 bases, with 10 bases between the two germline ends. The CDR3 DNA sequence: TGTGCCAGCAGCCCCCACCCGGGCTATGGCTACACCTTC. This translates into CASSPHPGYGYTF.

The chain combines TRBV6-5 with TRBJ1-1; D is undetermined. V lost 6 bases, J lost 5 bases, and 13 bases lay in between. The CDR3 runs to 13 residues. Germline lookup yields CDR1 MNHEY and CDR2 SVGAGI. CDR3: CASRSPLGTEAFF. In DNA form, the CDR3 reads TGTGCCAGCAGAAGTCCCCTCGGAACTGAAGCTTTCTTT.

The chain uses TRBV6-1 and TRBJ2-1; the D is unclear. The CDR3 has 14 residues. The V end was cut by 10 bases, the J end by 4 bases, with 17 bases between. The germline CDR1 and CDR2 sequences are MNHNS and SASEGT. This CDR3 reads CATLPIRSYNEQFF. Here the CDR3 DNA reads TGTGCCACTCTACCGATCCGCTCATACAATGAGCAGTTCTTC.

The gene calls are TRBV7-9 and TRBJ2-1; D is perhaps TRBD1 or TRBD2 (6 bases each). CDR3 size: 16 residues. CDR1 and CDR2 from the germline V gene are SEHNR and FQNEAQ (reference sequence). Trimming removed 1 base at V and 3 bases at J, with 13 bases between. The CDR3 coding sequence is TGTGCCAGCAGCTTAGTCTCCGGGGGCGGCTACAATGAGCAGTTCTTC. Translating it yields CASSLVSGGGYNEQFF.

The V call is TRBV18, the J call TRBJ1-4; D gene ambiguous. CDR3 size: 14 residues. Germline CDR1 reads KGHSH; CDR2 reads LQKENI. The V and J ends lost 1 base and 3 bases respectively, with 6 bases between them. DNA of the CDR3: TGTGCCAGCTCACCACGGGGAGCTAATGAAAAACTGTTTTTT. Protein: CASSPRGANEKLFF.

V and J are TRBV23-1 and TRBJ2-5; TRBD1 aligns across 8 bases. TRBV23-1 has ORF status, its function being uncertain. V gave up 8 bases and J gave up 2 bases; unmatched junction bases: 7. The CDR3 totals 14 residues. The DNA for the CDR3 is TGCGCCAGCGGACCGGGACAGGTACAAGAGACCCAGTACTTC. Amino acid sequence: CASGPGQVQETQYF.

CDR3 in DNA: TGTGCCAGCAGCTTGGTAACGACGGGGGGGGGCACGCAGTATTTT. Protein: CASSLVTTGGGTQYF. The gene calls are TRBV5-4 and TRBJ2-3; 8 positions agree with TRBD2. From germline, CDR1 is SGHNT and CDR2 YYREEE (reference sequence). J was trimmed by 9 bases and V by 0 bases; bases with no gene match: 9. This CDR3 has 15 residues. Full variable domain (missing parts from reference TRBV5-4 and TRBJ2-3): ETGVTQSPTHLIKTRGQQVTLRCSSQSGHNTVSWYQQALGQGPQFIFQYYREEENGRGNFPPRFSGLQFPNYSSELNVNALELDDSALYLCASSLVTTGGGTQYFGPGTRLTVL.

V is TRBV5-1 and J is TRBJ2-1; D is unclear. The length of the CDR3 is 14 residues. Germline CDR1 and CDR2: SGHRS and YFSETQ. The ends were cut back, 3 bases at V and 4 bases at J, with 11 bases in the middle. The CDR3 nucleotides are TGCGCCAGCAGCTGGTTGAGTGGTTACAATGAGCAGTTCTTC. Translating gives CASSWLSGYNEQFF.

The chain employs TRBV27 and TRBJ1-2, with D possibly matching TRBD1 (5 bases). This CDR3 spans 15 amino acids. The V and J ends lost 0 bases and 8 bases respectively, with 16 bases between them. Germline V gene lookup returns CDR1 MNHEY and CDR2 SMNVEV (reference sequence). CDR3 in DNA: TGTGCCAGCAGTTTATCCCGGTACAGGTTCGACGGCTACACCTTC. Residues: CASSLSRYRFDGYTF.

CDR3 region: CASSLGPESSSPLHF. The CDR3 DNA reads as TGTGCCAGCAGCTTGGGACCCGAAAGCAGTTCACCCCTCCACTTT. The chain joins TRBV5-4 to TRBJ1-6; D uncertain. Deletions cut 0 bases from V and 9 bases from J, with 13 bases between. The CDR3 spans 15 residues. The germline V gene has CDR1 SGHNT and CDR2 YYREEE (reference sequence).

The CDR3 region has the DNA TGCGCCAGCAGCTTGGACGGGAGAAATGAAAAACTGTTTTTT. It encodes CASSLDGRNEKLFF. The chain is built from TRBV5-1 and TRBJ1-4; no firm D call. The germline V gene encodes CDR1 SGHRS and CDR2 YFSETQ. The CDR3 is made up of 14 amino acids. Trimming cost V 0 bases and J 5 bases, with 8 bases left between them.

This sequence joins TRBV11-2 and TRBJ2-1, with D tentatively TRBD2 (6 bases). Per the germline V gene, CDR1 is SGHAT and CDR2 is FQNNGV. V was shortened by 0 bases and J by 3 bases, with 6 bases between the two germline ends. This CDR3 contains 14 residues. The CDR3 DNA follows: TGTGCCAGCAGCTTAGAGGGACTCTACAATGAGCAGTTCTTC. Encoded protein: CASSLEGLYNEQFF.

This chain joins TRBV6-5 and TRBJ2-1; no clear D gene. The V end was cut by 5 bases, the J end by 6 bases, with 5 bases between. Germline CDR1 and CDR2: MNHEY and SVGAGI. The CDR3 is made up of 11 amino acids. CDR3 DNA sequence: TGTGCCAGCAGTCCAGTCAATGAGCAGTTCTTC. Residues: CASSPVNEQFF.

Only a few counts were recorded for this clone. The chain links TRBV4-3 to TRBJ2-1; weak D call: TRBD2 (6 bases). V lost 2 bases and J lost 5, with 7 bases in between. Germline V gene sequence: CDR1 LGHNA, CDR2 YSLEER. The CDR3 extends over 13 amino acids. The CDR3: CASSQRLDNEQFF. For the CDR3, the DNA is TGCGCCAGCAGCCAACGACTAGACAATGAGCAGTTCTTC.

This chain connects TRBV10-1 to TRBJ2-1; 12 bases match TRBD2. CDR1 and CDR2 from the germline V gene are WNHNN and SYGVQD (reference sequence). J was trimmed by 5 bases and V by 7 bases; bases with no gene match: 6. This CDR3 is built from 15 residues. The CDR3 DNA reads TGCGCCAGCACCTCGACTAGCGGGGGTAACAATGAGCAGTTCTTC. It codes for CASTSTSGGNNEQFF.

This chain links TRBV5-1 with TRBJ2-2; D gene uncertain. CDR3 length: 16 residues. The V gene lost 4 bases and the J gene lost 0 bases, with 13 bases spanning the gap. Germline-derived CDR1 and CDR2 are SGHRS and YFSETQ. The CDR3, as DNA: TGCGCCAGCAGCCCACGTGGGCCATCGAACACCGGGGAGCTGTTTTTT. It is translated as CASSPRGPSNTGELFF. Complete variable domain (other parts from reference TRBV5-1 and TRBJ2-2): KAGVTQTPRYLIKTRGQQVTLSCSPISGHRSVSWYQQTPGQGLQFLFEYFSETQRNKGNFPGRFSGRQFSNSRSEMNVSTLELGDSALYLCASSPRGPSNTGELFFGEGSRLTVL.